This T cell receptor (beta chain) was sequenced in a study of metastatic and nonmetastatic thyroid tumors. Across the study: Repertoire comparison spanned blood and tumor or nodule tissue of malignant and benign thyroid patients.

This clone was counted once. TCRdb reanalyzed the PCR reads via MiXCR. Of about 20,000 clones listed, around a third were seen once; the top ten hold 13% to 15%. Each patient came to thyroid surgery without any prior treatment (of any kind). This CDR3 contains 14 residues. Germline V gene data show CDR1 as SGHVS and CDR2 as FNYEAQ. The V segment lost 6 bases and the J segment 10 bases; nucleotides outside the gene matches: 10. This TCR was sampled from a female donor with papillary thyroid cancer or a benign thyroid nodule (not recorded which). Some clones in this sample may be carry-over from other donors' samples. The chain combines TRBV7-6 with TRBJ2-1; 9 nucleotides line up with TRBD2. Sample: blood. CDR3 sequence: CASRFAGGAREQFF. The DNA for the CDR3 is TGTGCCAGCAGATTCGCGGGAGGGGCTAGGGAGCAGTTCTTC.